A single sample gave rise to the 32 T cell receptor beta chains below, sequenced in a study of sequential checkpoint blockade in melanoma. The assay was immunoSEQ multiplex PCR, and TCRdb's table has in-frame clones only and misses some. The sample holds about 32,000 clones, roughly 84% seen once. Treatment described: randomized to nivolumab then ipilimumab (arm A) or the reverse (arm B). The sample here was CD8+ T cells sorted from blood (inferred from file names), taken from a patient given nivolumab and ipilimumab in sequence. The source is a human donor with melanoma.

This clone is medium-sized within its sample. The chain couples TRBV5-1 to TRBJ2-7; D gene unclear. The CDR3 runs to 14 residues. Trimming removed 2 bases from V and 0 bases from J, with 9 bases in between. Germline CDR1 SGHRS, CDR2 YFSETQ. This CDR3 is CASSFKLDSYEQYF. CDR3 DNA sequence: TGCGCCAGCAGCTTTAAACTTGACTCCTACGAGCAGTACTTC.

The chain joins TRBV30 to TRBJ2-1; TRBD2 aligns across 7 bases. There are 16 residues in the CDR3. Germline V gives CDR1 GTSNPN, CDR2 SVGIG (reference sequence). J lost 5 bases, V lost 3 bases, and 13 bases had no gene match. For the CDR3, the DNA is TGTGCCTGGAGCCGGCCCGGACTAGTTACGGACAATGAGCAGTTCTTC. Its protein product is CAWSRPGLVTDNEQFF.

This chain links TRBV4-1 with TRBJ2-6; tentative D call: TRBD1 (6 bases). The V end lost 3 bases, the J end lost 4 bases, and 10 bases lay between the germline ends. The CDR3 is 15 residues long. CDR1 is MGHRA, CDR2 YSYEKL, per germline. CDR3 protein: CASSHRGNGANVLTF. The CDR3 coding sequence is TGCGCCAGCAGCCACAGGGGTAACGGGGCCAACGTCCTGACTTTC.

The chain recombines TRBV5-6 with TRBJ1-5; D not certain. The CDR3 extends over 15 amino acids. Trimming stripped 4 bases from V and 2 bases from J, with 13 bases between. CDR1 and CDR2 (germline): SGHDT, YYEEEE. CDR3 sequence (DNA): TGTGCCAGCAGCCCAAGTGGGCAGGGCAATCAGCCCCAGCATTTT. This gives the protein CASSPSGQGNQPQHF.

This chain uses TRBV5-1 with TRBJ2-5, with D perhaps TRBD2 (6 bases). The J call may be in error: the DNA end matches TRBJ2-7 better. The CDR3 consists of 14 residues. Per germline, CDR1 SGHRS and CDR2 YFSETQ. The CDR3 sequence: CASSLPEGVYEQYF. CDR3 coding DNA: TGCGCCAGCAGCTTACCGGAGGGTGTCTACGAGCAGTACTTC.

In DNA, the CDR3 is TGTGCCAGTAGTATCGTCGATAGCGGGAACGGTAATGAGCAGTTCTTC. Its translation: CASSIVDSGNGNEQFF. The V gene is TRBV19, the J gene TRBJ2-1; 8 bases are shared with TRBD2. The V and J ends lost 3 bases and 7 bases, in that order; junction bases with no gene match: 11. The germline CDR1 and CDR2 sequences are LNHDA and SQIVND (reference sequence). The CDR3 contains 16 residues.

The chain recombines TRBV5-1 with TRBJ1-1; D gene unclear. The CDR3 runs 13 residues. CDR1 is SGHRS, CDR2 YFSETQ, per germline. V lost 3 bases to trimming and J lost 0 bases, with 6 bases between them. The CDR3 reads CASSYQVNTEAFF. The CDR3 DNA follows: TGCGCCAGCAGCTATCAGGTGAACACTGAAGCTTTCTTT.

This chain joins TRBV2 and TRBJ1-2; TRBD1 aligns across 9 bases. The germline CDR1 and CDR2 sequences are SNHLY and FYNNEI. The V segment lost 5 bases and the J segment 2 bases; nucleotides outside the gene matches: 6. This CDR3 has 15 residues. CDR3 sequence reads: CASSSGTGLNYGYTF. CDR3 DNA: TGTGCCAGCAGTTCCGGGACAGGGCTGAACTATGGCTACACCTTC.

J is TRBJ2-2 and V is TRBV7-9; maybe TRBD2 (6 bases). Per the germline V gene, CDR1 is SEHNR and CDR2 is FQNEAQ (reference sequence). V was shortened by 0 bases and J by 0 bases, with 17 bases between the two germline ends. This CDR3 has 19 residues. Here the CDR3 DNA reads TGTGCCAGCAGCTTAGCGGGTTGGGAGGTCCTCGCGAACACCGGGGAGCTGTTTTTT. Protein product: CASSLAGWEVLANTGELFF.

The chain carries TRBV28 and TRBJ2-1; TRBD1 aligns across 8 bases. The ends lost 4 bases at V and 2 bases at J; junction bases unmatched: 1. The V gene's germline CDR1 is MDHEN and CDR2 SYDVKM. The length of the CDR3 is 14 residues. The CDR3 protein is CASSSGGAYNEQFF. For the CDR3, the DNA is TGTGCCAGCAGTTCAGGGGGCGCCTACAATGAGCAGTTCTTC.

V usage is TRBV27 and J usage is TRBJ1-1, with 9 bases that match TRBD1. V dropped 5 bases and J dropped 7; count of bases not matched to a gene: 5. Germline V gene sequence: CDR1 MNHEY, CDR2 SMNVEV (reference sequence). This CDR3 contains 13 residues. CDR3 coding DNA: TGTGCCAGCAGTGTCGGGACAGGGTTTGAAGCTTTCTTT. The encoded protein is CASSVGTGFEAFF.

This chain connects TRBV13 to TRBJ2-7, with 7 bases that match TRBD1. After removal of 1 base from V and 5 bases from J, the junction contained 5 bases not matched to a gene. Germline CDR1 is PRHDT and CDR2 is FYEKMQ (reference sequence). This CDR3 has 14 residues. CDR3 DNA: TGTGCCAGCAGCTTAGTTACAGGGGTCCACGAGCAGTACTTC. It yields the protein CASSLVTGVHEQYF. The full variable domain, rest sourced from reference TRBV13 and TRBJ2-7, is AAGVIQSPRHLIKEKRETATLKCYPIPRHDTVYWYQQGPGQDPQFLISFYEKMQSDKGSIPDRFSAQQFSDYHSELNMSSLELGDSALYFCASSLVTGVHEQYFGPGTRLTVT.

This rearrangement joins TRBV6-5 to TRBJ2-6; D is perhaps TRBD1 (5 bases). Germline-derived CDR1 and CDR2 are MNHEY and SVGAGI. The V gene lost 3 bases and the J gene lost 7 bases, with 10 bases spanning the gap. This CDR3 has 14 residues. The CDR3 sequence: CASSYIRVANVLTF. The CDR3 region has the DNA TGTGCCAGCAGTTATATCAGGGTAGCCAACGTCCTGACTTTC.

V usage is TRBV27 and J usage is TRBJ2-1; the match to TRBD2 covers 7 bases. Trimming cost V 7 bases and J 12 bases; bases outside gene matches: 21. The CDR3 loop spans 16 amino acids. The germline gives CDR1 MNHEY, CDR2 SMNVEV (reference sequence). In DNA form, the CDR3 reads TGTGCCAGCAAATTATACGGGAGGCTTCGGGGGGTTCGGCAGTTCTTC. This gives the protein CASKLYGRLRGVRQFF.

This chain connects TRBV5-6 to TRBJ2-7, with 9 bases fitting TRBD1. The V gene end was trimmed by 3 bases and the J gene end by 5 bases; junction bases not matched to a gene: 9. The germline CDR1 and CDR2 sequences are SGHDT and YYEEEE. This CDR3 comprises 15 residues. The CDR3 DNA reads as TGTGCCAGCAGCTCCGGACAGGGGCGGGTCCACGAGCAGTACTTC. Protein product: CASSSGQGRVHEQYF.

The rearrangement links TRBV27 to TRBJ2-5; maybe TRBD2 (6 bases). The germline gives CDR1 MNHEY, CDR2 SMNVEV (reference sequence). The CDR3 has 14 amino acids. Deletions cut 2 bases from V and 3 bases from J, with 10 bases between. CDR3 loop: CASSLGTRKETQYF. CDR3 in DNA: TGTGCCAGCAGTTTAGGGACTCGGAAAGAGACCCAGTACTTC.

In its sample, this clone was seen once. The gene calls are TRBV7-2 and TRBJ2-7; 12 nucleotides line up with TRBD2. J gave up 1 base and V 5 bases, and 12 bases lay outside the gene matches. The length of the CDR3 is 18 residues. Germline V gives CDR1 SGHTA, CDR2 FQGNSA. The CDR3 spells CASSNSGTSGWVSYEQYF. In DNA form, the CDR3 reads TGTGCCAGCAGCAACTCCGGGACTAGCGGGTGGGTTTCCTACGAGCAGTACTTC.

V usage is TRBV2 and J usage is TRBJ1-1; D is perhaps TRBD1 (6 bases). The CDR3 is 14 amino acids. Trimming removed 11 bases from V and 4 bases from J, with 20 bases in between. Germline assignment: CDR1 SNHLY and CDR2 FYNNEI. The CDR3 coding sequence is TGTGCCGGGTTGAGGGGGGGGGCAGGCACTGAAGCTTTCTTT. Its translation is CAGLRGGAGTEAFF.

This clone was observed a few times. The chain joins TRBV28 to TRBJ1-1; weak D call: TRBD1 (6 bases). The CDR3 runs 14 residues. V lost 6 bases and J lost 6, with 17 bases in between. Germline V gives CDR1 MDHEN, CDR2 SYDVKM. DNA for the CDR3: TGTGCCAGCAGATCTGCCCGCAGGGGCGCTGAAGCTTTCTTT. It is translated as CASRSARRGAEAFF.

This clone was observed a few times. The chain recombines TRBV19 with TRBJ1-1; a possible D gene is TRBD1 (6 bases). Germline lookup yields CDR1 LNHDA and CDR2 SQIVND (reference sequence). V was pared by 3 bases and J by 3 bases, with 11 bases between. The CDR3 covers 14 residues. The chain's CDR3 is CASSMGRGDTEAFF. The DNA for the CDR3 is TGTGCCAGTAGTATGGGCAGGGGTGACACTGAAGCTTTCTTT.

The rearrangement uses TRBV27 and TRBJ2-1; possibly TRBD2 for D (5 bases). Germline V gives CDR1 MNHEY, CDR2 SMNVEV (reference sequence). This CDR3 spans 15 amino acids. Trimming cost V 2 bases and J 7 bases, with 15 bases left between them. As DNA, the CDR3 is TGTGCCAGCAGTTTAAGAGACCACACGGGGAATGAGCAGTTCTTC. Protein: CASSLRDHTGNEQFF.

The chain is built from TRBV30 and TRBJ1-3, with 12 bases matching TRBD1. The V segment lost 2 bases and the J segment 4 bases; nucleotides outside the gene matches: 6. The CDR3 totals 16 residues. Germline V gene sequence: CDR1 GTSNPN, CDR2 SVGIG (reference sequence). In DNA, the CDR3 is TGTGCCTGGAGTTCCGGGACAGGGGGCGGAGGAAACACCATATATTTT. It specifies CAWSSGTGGGGNTIYF.

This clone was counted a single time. The CDR3 DNA follows: TGTGCCAGCAGCTCATGGGGACAGGGGATCGACAATGAGCAGTTCTTC. Translation: CASSSWGQGIDNEQFF. The chain links TRBV7-9 to TRBJ2-1, with 10 bases fitting TRBD1. CDR3 length equals 16 residues. V shed 4 bases, J shed 5 bases, and the junction held 8 bases outside the gene matches. Germline assignment: CDR1 SEHNR and CDR2 FQNEAQ (reference sequence).

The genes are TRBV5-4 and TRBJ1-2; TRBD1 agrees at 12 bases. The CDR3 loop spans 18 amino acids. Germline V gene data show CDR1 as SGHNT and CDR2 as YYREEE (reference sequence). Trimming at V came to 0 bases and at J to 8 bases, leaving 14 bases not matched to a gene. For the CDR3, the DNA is TGTGCCAGCAGCTTGGTTGGGACAGGGGGCGTAATCGTCGAGGGCTACACCTTC. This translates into CASSLVGTGGVIVEGYTF.

CDR3 region: CASSKSAGRGYTF. The CDR3 nucleotides are TGTGCCAGCAGCAAATCGGCGGGTCGTGGCTACACCTTC. This sequence joins TRBV21-1 and TRBJ1-2. TRBV21-1 is recorded as a pseudogene. The CDR3 is made up of 13 amino acids.

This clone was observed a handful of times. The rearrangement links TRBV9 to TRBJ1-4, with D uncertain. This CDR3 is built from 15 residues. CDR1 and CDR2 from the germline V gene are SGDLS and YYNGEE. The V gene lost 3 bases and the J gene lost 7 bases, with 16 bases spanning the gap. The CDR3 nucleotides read TGTGCCAGCAGCGAGTACAGCGGTCTGGGTGAAAAACTGTTTTTT. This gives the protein CASSEYSGLGEKLFF.

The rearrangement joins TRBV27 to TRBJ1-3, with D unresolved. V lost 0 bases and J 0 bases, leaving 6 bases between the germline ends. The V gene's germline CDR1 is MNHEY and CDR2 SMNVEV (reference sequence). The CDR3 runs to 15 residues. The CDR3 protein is CASSLSSNSGNTIYF. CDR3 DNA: TGTGCCAGCAGTTTATCGTCTAACTCTGGAAACACCATATATTTT.

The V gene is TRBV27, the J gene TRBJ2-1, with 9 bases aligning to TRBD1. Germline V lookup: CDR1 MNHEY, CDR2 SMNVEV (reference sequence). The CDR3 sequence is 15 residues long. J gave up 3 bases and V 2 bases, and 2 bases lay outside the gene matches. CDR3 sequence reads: CASSLGQGFYNEQFF. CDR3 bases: TGTGCCAGCAGTTTAGGACAGGGGTTCTACAATGAGCAGTTCTTC.

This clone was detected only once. CDR3 nucleotide sequence: TGTGCCAGCAGTTACTCTGGCGGGGGGACCCACAATGAGCAGTTCTTC. The encoded protein is CASSYSGGGTHNEQFF. The chain combines TRBV6-5 with TRBJ2-1, with 8 positions matching TRBD2. This CDR3 is built from 16 residues. V dropped 0 bases and J dropped 5; count of bases not matched to a gene: 6. Per germline, CDR1 MNHEY and CDR2 SVGAGI.

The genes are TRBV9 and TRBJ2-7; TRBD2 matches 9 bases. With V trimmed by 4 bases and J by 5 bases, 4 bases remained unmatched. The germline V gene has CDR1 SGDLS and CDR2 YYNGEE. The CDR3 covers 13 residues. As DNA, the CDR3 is TGTGCCAGCAGCTCCTGGACTAGCGACGAGCAGTACTTC. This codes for CASSSWTSDEQYF.

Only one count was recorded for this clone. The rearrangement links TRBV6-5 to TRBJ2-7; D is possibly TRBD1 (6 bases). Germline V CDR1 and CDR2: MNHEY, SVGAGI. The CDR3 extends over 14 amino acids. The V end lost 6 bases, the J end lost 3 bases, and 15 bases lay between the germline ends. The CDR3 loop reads CASSASRGFYEQYF. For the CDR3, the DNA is TGTGCCAGCAGCGCGAGTAGGGGGTTCTACGAGCAGTACTTC.

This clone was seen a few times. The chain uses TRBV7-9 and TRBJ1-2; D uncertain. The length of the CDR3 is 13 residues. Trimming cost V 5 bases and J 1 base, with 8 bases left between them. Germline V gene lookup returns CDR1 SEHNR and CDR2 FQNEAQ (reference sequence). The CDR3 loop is CASSPLLNYGYTF. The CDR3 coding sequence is TGTGCCAGCAGCCCCCTTCTTAACTATGGCTACACCTTC.